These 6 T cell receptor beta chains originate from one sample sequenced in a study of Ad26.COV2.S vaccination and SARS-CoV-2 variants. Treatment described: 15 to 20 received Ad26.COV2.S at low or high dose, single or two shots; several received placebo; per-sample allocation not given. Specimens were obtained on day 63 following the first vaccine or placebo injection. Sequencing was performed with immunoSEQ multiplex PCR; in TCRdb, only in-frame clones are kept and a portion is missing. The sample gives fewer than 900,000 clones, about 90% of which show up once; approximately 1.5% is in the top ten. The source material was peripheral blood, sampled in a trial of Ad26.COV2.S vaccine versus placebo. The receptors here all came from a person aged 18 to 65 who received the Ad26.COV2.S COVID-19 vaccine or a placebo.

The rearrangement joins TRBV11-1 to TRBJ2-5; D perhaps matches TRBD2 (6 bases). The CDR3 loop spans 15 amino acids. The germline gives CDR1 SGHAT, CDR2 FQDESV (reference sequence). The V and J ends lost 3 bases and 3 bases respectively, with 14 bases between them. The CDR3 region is CASSFGPGGKETQYF. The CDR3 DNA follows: TGTGCCAGCAGCTTCGGTCCCGGGGGAAAAGAGACCCAGTACTTC.

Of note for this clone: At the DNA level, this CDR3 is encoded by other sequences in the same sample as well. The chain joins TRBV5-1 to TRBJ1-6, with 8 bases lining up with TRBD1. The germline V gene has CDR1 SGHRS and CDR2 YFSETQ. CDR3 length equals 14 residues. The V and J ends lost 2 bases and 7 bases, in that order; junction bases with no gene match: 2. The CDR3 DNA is TGCGCCAGCAGCTTAGGACAGGGAAATTCACCCCTCCACTTT. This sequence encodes CASSLGQGNSPLHF.

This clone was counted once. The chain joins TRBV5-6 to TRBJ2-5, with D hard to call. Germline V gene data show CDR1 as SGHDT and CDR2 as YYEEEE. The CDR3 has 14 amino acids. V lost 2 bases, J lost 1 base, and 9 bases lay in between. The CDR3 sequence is CASSFPDLQETQYF. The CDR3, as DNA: TGTGCCAGCAGCTTCCCAGACCTCCAAGAGACCCAGTACTTC. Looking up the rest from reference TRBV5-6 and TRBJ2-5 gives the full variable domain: DAGVTQSPTHLIKTRGQQVTLRCSPKSGHDTVSWYQQALGQGPQFIFQYYEEEERQRGNFPDRFSGHQFPNYSSELNVNALLLGDSALYLCASSFPDLQETQYFGPGTRLLVL.

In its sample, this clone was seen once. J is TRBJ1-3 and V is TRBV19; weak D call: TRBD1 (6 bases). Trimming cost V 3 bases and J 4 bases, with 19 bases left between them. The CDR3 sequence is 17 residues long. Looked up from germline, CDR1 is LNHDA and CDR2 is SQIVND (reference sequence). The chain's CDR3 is CASSIGKPGHIGNTIYF. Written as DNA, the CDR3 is TGTGCCAGTAGTATTGGAAAGCCGGGACATATAGGAAACACCATATATTTT.

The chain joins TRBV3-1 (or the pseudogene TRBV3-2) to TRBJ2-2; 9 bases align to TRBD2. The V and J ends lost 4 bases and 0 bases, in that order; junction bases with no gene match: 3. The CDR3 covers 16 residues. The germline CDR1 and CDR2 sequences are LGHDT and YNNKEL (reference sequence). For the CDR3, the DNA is TGTGCCAGCAGCCTTAGACTAGCGGCGAACACCGGGGAGCTGTTTTTT. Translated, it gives CASSLRLAANTGELFF.

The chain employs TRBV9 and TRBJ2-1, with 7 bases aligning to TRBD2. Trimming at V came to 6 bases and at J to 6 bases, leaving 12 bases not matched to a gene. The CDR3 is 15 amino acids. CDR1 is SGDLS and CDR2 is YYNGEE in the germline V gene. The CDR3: CASNPAGNPVNEQFF. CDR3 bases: TGTGCCAGCAACCCAGCGGGGAACCCCGTCAATGAGCAGTTCTTC. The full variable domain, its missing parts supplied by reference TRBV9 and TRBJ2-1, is DSGVTQTPKHLITATGQRVTLRCSPRSGDLSVYWYQQSLDQGLQFLIQYYNGEERAKGNILERFSAQQFPDLHSELNLSSLELGDSALYFCASNPAGNPVNEQFFGPGTRLTVL.